Shown below are 30 T cell receptor beta chains from a single sample sequenced in a study of T cell clonality in common variable immunodeficiency (dated by TCRdb to the mid-2010s). General study outcomes and caveats: Reportedly, TCRbeta sequences from CVID had fewer deletions and N-nucleotide insertions, and highly modified clones with 13 or more V deletions were absent from CVID.

The library came from the immunoSEQ multiplex PCR assay. TCRdb provides this immuneACCESS table in a form limited to in-frame rearrangements. Some clones are lacking; in checked studies, under half of them reflect an unresolved V gene, and why the rest are absent is not known. The sample records about 19,000 clones, none occurring a single time. About 6.3% of the sample comes from the top ten. Their cognate antigens are unknown. Sequencing was carried out using peripheral blood mononuclear cells. These receptors all stem from a human donor with common variable immunodeficiency.

This clone was found a few times. The read gets to within 3 residues of the CDR3 end, and the germline J gene fills in the rest. The chain couples TRBV2 to TRBJ2-7, with 7 bases matching TRBD1. This CDR3 spans 17 amino acids. Germline loops: CDR1 SNHLY, CDR2 FYNNEI. Trimming cost V 3 bases and J 0 bases; bases outside gene matches: 11. Incomplete CDR3 DNA: TGTGCCAGCAGTGAGAGGGGACAGCTGTCTAGCTCCTACGAG. It yields the protein CASSERGQLSSSYE. The whole CDR3 sequence is CASSERGQLSSSYEQYF.

For this clone: The sequenced fragment ends 3 residues before the CDR3 boundary, so the rest is inferred from the germline J gene. J is TRBJ2-1 and V is TRBV6-2 or TRBV6-3; 13 bases match TRBD2. Germline-derived CDR1 and CDR2 are MNHEY and SVGEGT. The CDR3 contains 17 residues. J lost 4 bases, V lost 0 bases, and 3 bases had no gene match. The CDR3 spells CASSYSRGLAGYNEQFF. The sequenced CDR3 bases are TGTGCCAGCAGTTACTCCCGGGGACTAGCGGGGTACAATGAG.

This clone has at least ten counts. The DNA ends 3 residues before the CDR3 does, and the rest of the CDR3 is filled in from the germline J gene. The V and J genes are TRBV5-6 and TRBJ2-3; possible D gene TRBD1, 5 bases. Germline values: CDR1 SGHDT, CDR2 YYEEEE. V gave up 4 bases and J gave up 2 bases, with 11 bases separating them. The CDR3 length is 14 residues. The CDR3 protein is CASSPTRVTDTQYF. CDR3 DNA (partial): TGTGCCAGCAGCCCCACCAGGGTCACAGATACG.

This clone has just a few counts. CDR3 sequence: CASAAETEAFF. CDR3 DNA, as far as it was read: TGTGCCAGCGCTGCGGAAACTGAA. The chain combines TRBV11-1 with TRBJ1-1; no clear D. From the germline J gene comes the end of the CDR3, since the read stops 3 residues before it. The V gene's germline CDR1 is SGHAT and CDR2 FQDESV (reference sequence). V lost 8 bases, J lost 5 bases, and 9 bases lay in between. The CDR3 is 11 residues long.

This clone was counted at least ten times. Sequencing ends 3 residues short of the CDR3 end; the germline J gene provides the rest. The rearrangement links TRBV5-1 to TRBJ1-1, with 12 bases lining up with TRBD1. V dropped 4 bases and J dropped 4; count of bases not matched to a gene: 5. Germline V gene data show CDR1 as SGHRS and CDR2 as YFSETQ. The CDR3 contains 15 residues. This chain's CDR3 is CASSGGQGATTEAFF. The CDR3 bases that were read are TGCGCCAGCAGCGGGGGACAGGGGGCGACCACTGAA. The full variable domain, its missing parts supplied by reference TRBV5-1 and TRBJ1-1, is KAGVTQTPRYLIKTRGQQVTLSCSPISGHRSVSWYQQTPGQGLQFLFEYFSETQRNKGNFPGRFSGRQFSNSRSEMNVSTLELGDSALYLCASSGGQGATTEAFFGQGTRLTVV.

This clone has more than one count but fewer than ten. From the germline J gene comes the end of the CDR3, since the read stops 3 residues before it. The genes are TRBV13 and TRBJ1-1; a weak D match, TRBD1 (6 bases). This CDR3 is 14 amino acids long. The germline gives CDR1 PRHDT, CDR2 FYEKMQ (reference sequence). The ends were cut back, 3 bases at V and 2 bases at J, with 10 bases in the middle. The sequenced part of the CDR3 DNA is TGTGCCAGCAGCTTTGAACAGGGAAACACTGAA. Its protein product is CASSFEQGNTE. The entire CDR3 sequence reads CASSFEQGNTEAFF.

As concerns this clone: From the germline J gene comes the end of the CDR3, since the read stops 3 residues before it. The chain uses TRBV6-2 or TRBV6-3 and TRBJ2-3; maybe TRBD1 (6 bases). Trimming removed 2 bases at V and 2 bases at J, with 11 bases between. The CDR3 spans 15 residues. CDR1 and CDR2 from the germline V gene are MNHEY and SVGEGT. The CDR3 spells CASSYDWTATDTQYF. Partial CDR3 DNA: TGTGCCAGCAGTTACGATTGGACAGCCACAGATACG.

This clone was observed many times. The observed sequence ends 3 residues before the CDR3 terminus, with the missing tail filled in from the germline J gene. The rearrangement joins TRBV19 to TRBJ1-5; a possible D gene is TRBD1 (5 bases). The CDR3 spans 14 residues. The ends were cut back, 5 bases at V and 4 bases at J, with 12 bases in the middle. The germline V gene encodes CDR1 LNHDA and CDR2 SQIVND (reference sequence). The CDR3 loop is CASSWRKGNQPQHF. CDR3 bases read: TGTGCCAGTAGTTGGAGAAAGGGGAATCAGCCC.

Of note for this clone: The CDR3 end lies 3 residues beyond the end of the read and is filled in from the germline J gene. The rearrangement links TRBV2 to TRBJ2-5; D is unclear. CDR1 and CDR2 (germline): SNHLY, FYNNEI. The CDR3 is 12 residues long. V was pared by 5 bases and J by 2 bases, with 6 bases between. The sequenced CDR3 bases are TGTGCCAGCAGTCAGGAACAAGAGACC. Translation: CASSQEQET. The full CDR3 reads CASSQEQETQYF.

This clone was counted only a few times. The CDR3 end is not reached by the read, which stops 3 residues before it; the germline J gene fills it in. V and J are TRBV19 and TRBJ1-5, with 8 bases that match TRBD1. J was trimmed by 0 bases and V by 4 bases; bases with no gene match: 5. Germline lookup yields CDR1 LNHDA and CDR2 SQIVND (reference sequence). The length of the CDR3 is 16 residues. The sequenced part of the CDR3 DNA is TGTGCCAGTAGTAGGGCAGGGGGCTATAGCAATCAGCCC. This translates into CASSRAGGYSNQP. The full CDR3 protein reads CASSRAGGYSNQPQHF.

In this sample, this clone turned up a few times. The read falls 3 residues short of the CDR3 end, and the missing part is taken from the germline J gene. The chain employs TRBV11-2 and TRBJ2-5; D is unresolved. CDR3 length: 15 amino acids. V lost 5 bases and J 0 bases, leaving 13 bases between the germline ends. Per germline, CDR1 SGHAT and CDR2 FQNNGV. The CDR3 bases that were read are TGTGCCAGCAGCCCGACTTATAAGTACCAAGAGACC. Its translation is CASSPTYKYQET. The full CDR3 is CASSPTYKYQETQYF. The variable domain in full, completed from reference TRBV11-2 and TRBJ2-5, reads EAGVAQSPRYKIIEKRQSVAFWCNPISGHATLYWYQQILGQGPKLLIQFQNNGVVDDSQLPKDRFSAERLKGVDSTLKIQPAKLEDSAVYLCASSPTYKYQETQYFGPGTRLLVL.

A word on this clone: The read terminates 3 residues ahead of where the CDR3 ends, so the germline J gene completes it. The chain joins TRBV5-1 to TRBJ1-3; 7 bases align to TRBD1. This CDR3 comprises 16 residues. Trimming cost V 4 bases and J 3 bases; bases outside gene matches: 10. Germline loops: CDR1 SGHRS, CDR2 YFSETQ. Partial CDR3 DNA: TGCGCCAGCAGCCCGGGAGGGCAGGGGGATGGAAACACC. Translation gives CASSPGGQGDGNT. The full CDR3 protein reads CASSPGGQGDGNTIYF. Based on the CDR3 plus reference TRBV5-1 and TRBJ1-3, the full variable domain is KAGVTQTPRYLIKTRGQQVTLSCSPISGHRSVSWYQQTPGQGLQFLFEYFSETQRNKGNFPGRFSGRQFSNSRSEMNVSTLELGDSALYLCASSPGGQGDGNTIYFGEGSWLTVV.

This clone has at least ten counts. The CDR3 end is not reached by the read, which stops 3 residues before it; the germline J gene fills it in. The J gene is TRBJ2-7, the V gene TRBV6-4; TRBD2 agrees at 8 bases. The germline gives CDR1 MRHNA, CDR2 SNTAGT. This CDR3 comprises 15 residues. V trimming: 4 bases; J trimming: 4 bases; junction bases outside the gene matches: 9. CDR3 sequence reads: CASSGSGLVCYEQYF. CDR3 bases read: TGTGCCAGCAGTGGGTCGGGACTAGTTTGTTACGAG.

Only a few counts were recorded for this clone. Read coverage stops 3 residues before the CDR3 terminus; the germline J gene supplies the remainder. The chain joins TRBV6-2 or TRBV6-3 to TRBJ1-2; 7 bases are shared with TRBD1. The V gene end was trimmed by 6 bases and the J gene end by 4 bases; junction bases not matched to a gene: 8. The CDR3 consists of 14 residues. Germline lookup yields CDR1 MNHEY and CDR2 SVGEGT. The CDR3 DNA, read in part, is TGTGCCAGCAGCGAGACCAGGGGGATCTATGGC. It translates to CASSETRGIYG. The whole CDR3 reads CASSETRGIYGYTF.

This clone was seen ten or more times. The read terminates 3 residues before the CDR3 end, so the remaining end is supplied by the germline J gene. The chain carries TRBV4-2 and TRBJ1-3, with a possible D match to TRBD1 (5 bases). This CDR3 contains 16 residues. Looked up from germline, CDR1 is LGHNA and CDR2 is YNFKEQ. V lost 1 base and J 0 bases, leaving 10 bases between the germline ends. CDR3 bases read: TGTGCCAGCAGCCAAGTTTCGGGGGGCTCTGGAAACACC. Translating it yields CASSQVSGGSGNT. The full CDR3 protein is CASSQVSGGSGNTIYF.

This clone was seen at least ten times. The read terminates 3 residues before the CDR3 end, so the remaining end is supplied by the germline J gene. The V gene is TRBV29-1, the J gene TRBJ2-3; 8 nucleotides match TRBD2. Unmatched junction bases numbered 8, after V lost 4 bases and J lost 2 bases. In germline, CDR1 is SQVTM, CDR2 ANQGSEA. The CDR3 has 15 residues. Partial CDR3 DNA: TGCAGCGTTGGGGTTGCGGGGGGACCCACAGATACG. Translated, it gives CSVGVAGGPTDT. The whole CDR3 protein is CSVGVAGGPTDTQYF.

This clone was picked up a small number of times. The read terminates 3 residues ahead of where the CDR3 ends, so the germline J gene completes it. This chain uses TRBV30 with TRBJ2-1; tentatively, D is TRBD2 (5 bases). Trimming pared 0 bases from V and 6 bases from J, leaving 9 bases between. The length of the CDR3 is 13 residues. Germline V gives CDR1 GTSNPN, CDR2 SVGIG (reference sequence). CDR3 residues: CAWSVRLANEQFF. Partial CDR3 DNA: TGTGCCTGGAGTGTACGGCTAGCCAATGAG. Filled out from reference TRBV30 and TRBJ2-1, the complete variable domain reads SQTIHQWPATLVQPVGSPLSLECTVEGTSNPNLYWYRQAAGRGLQLLFYSVGIGQISSEVPQNLSASRPQDRQFILSSKKLLLSDSGFYLCAWSVRLANEQFFGPGTRLTVL.

This clone was recorded a few times. The read finishes 3 residues shy of the CDR3 end, and the germline J gene is used to complete it. The rearrangement uses TRBV19 and TRBJ2-3, with 7 bases identical to TRBD1. Per the germline V gene, CDR1 is LNHDA and CDR2 is SQIVND (reference sequence). The junction had 6 bases not matched to a gene; V was cut back by 3 bases and J by 3 bases. The length of the CDR3 is 15 residues. The part of the CDR3 DNA that was read is TGTGCCAGTAGTATCGACACAGGGGATACAGATACG. Translated: CASSIDTGDTDT. In full, the CDR3 is CASSIDTGDTDTQYF.

This clone has a count of ten or more. This CDR3 is CASSFRTVPYEQYF. The sequenced part of the CDR3 DNA is TGTGCCAGCAGTTTTCGGACAGTGCCCTACGAG. The chain couples TRBV12-3 or TRBV12-4 to TRBJ2-7, with D possibly TRBD1 on 6 matching bases. The read comes to an end 3 residues before the CDR3 does, leaving the germline J gene to fill in the end. The CDR3 extends over 14 amino acids. Between the trimmed V and J ends, which lost 3 bases and 2 bases, there was a span of 11 bases.

Remarks on this clone: From the germline J gene comes the end of the CDR3, since the read stops 3 residues before it. This chain joins TRBV7-8 and TRBJ1-1, with a possible D match to TRBD1 (5 bases). V was clipped by 6 bases and J by 1 base, with 21 bases between them. The CDR3 sequence is 17 residues long. Germline CDR1 and CDR2: SGHVS and FQNEAQ. The part of the CDR3 DNA that was read is TGTGCCAGCAGTTTACCCGGGACTGGGTTAGGGAACACTGAA. Residues: CASSLPGTGLGNTE. The complete CDR3 reads CASSLPGTGLGNTEAFF.

This clone was seen at least ten times. The read terminates 3 residues ahead of where the CDR3 ends, so the germline J gene completes it. The chain combines TRBV29-1 with TRBJ1-1; TRBD1 aligns across 9 bases. With 6 bases clipped from V and 1 base from J, the junction kept 9 bases outside the gene matches. The CDR3 totals 15 residues. CDR1 is SQVTM, CDR2 ANQGSEA, per germline. The part of the CDR3 DNA that was read is TGCAGCGTCGCCTCTTACAGGGGGCAGAACACTGAA. Protein sequence: CSVASYRGQNTE. The complete CDR3 reads CSVASYRGQNTEAFF.

Details on this clone: The sequenced fragment ends 3 residues before the CDR3 boundary, so the rest is inferred from the germline J gene. The chain joins TRBV7-2 to TRBJ2-2; 9 positions match TRBD1. Germline values: CDR1 SGHTA, CDR2 FQGNSA. The V segment lost 5 bases and the J segment 6 bases; nucleotides outside the gene matches: 4. The CDR3 consists of 14 residues. The CDR3 is CASSSGTGPGELFF. Partial CDR3 DNA: TGTGCCAGCAGCAGCGGGACAGGGCCCGGGGAG.

This clone was detected many times. CDR3 DNA, as far as it was read: TGTGCCACCAGCAGAGGGGGGACAGTGAACACTGAA. Its translation: CATSRGGTVNTE. The CDR3 in its entirety is CATSRGGTVNTEAFF. The gene calls are TRBV15 and TRBJ1-1, with 7 bases fitting TRBD1. From the germline J gene comes the end of the CDR3, since the read stops 3 residues before it. The germline CDR1 and CDR2 sequences are LNHNV and YYDKDF (reference sequence). Trimming removed 1 base from V and 0 bases from J; junction bases left unmatched: 2. There are 15 residues in the CDR3.

Many counts were recorded for this clone. One junction end disagrees with the germline gene, perhaps due to a read error. The read stops 3 residues short of the end of the CDR3; the missing end is completed from the germline J gene. The rearrangement joins TRBV7-7 to TRBJ2-7; D gene uncertain. Germline CDR1 is SSHAT and CDR2 is FNYEAQ (reference sequence). This CDR3 is 13 amino acids long. CDR3 region: CASSLGFGHEQYF. The covered CDR3 bases are TGTGCTAGCAGCTTAGGATTCGGTCACGAG.

On this clone itself: Read coverage stops 3 residues before the CDR3 terminus; the germline J gene supplies the remainder. This sequence joins TRBV7-3 and TRBJ2-1; D possibly corresponds to TRBD2 (6 bases). Germline loops: CDR1 SGHTA, CDR2 FQGTGA. This CDR3 contains 13 residues. Trimming stripped 5 bases from V and 9 bases from J, with 14 bases between. CDR3 residues: CASSANGGLEQFF. The part of the CDR3 DNA that was read is TGTGCCAGCAGCGCAAACGGGGGTCTTGAG.

As to this clone: The read halts 3 residues ahead of the CDR3 end, with the missing end drawn from the germline J gene. This chain links TRBV19 with TRBJ1-1, with D tentatively TRBD1 (5 bases). V gave up 2 bases and J gave up 1 base, with 20 bases separating them. Germline V gene lookup returns CDR1 LNHDA and CDR2 SQIVND (reference sequence). The CDR3 covers 18 residues. This chain's CDR3 is CASSITRHRGMENTEAFF. The part of the CDR3 DNA that was read is TGTGCCAGTAGTATAACTCGGCATCGGGGGATGGAGAACACTGAA.

This clone was observed many times. The CDR3 end falls 3 residues outside the read, so it is completed with the germline J gene. The chain uses TRBV18 and TRBJ1-1; TRBD1 might be the D (6 bases). CDR3 size: 13 residues. With 11 bases removed from V and 4 bases from J, the gap between germline ends came to 17 bases. Germline V gene lookup returns CDR1 KGHSH and CDR2 LQKENI. The DNA read from the CDR3 is TGTGCCGTTCTCCGGACAGAAGGCACTGAA. Amino acids: CAVLRTEGTE. The full CDR3 protein is CAVLRTEGTEAFF.

This clone was detected a few times. The read ends 3 residues early relative to the CDR3; the germline J gene fills the gap. This sequence joins TRBV19 and TRBJ1-1, with 12 bases identical to TRBD1. The CDR3 is made up of 13 amino acids. CDR1 is LNHDA and CDR2 is SQIVND in the germline V gene (reference sequence). Incomplete CDR3 DNA: TGTGCCAGTAGTCCCGGGACAGGGGGCAGA. It translates to CASSPGTGGR. The CDR3, in full, reads CASSPGTGGRAFF.

In its sample, this clone was seen many times. The read ends 3 residues shy of where the CDR3 ends; the end is completed using the germline J gene. The sample has other DNA sequences that encode this CDR3 too. The chain joins TRBV5-1 to TRBJ1-1, with a possible D match to TRBD1 (5 bases). The CDR3 extends over 13 amino acids. V gave up 4 bases and J gave up 1 base, with 8 bases separating them. Germline V gene lookup returns CDR1 SGHRS and CDR2 YFSETQ. The CDR3 bases that were read are TGCGCCAGCAGCATTGGACAGAACACTGAA. It codes for CASSIGQNTE. From start to end, the CDR3 is CASSIGQNTEAFF.

This clone was recorded many times. The CDR3 extends 3 residues past the end of the read, so its final part is completed from the germline J gene. The chain carries TRBV29-1 and TRBJ2-7, with D maybe TRBD1 (6 bases). The germline gives CDR1 SQVTM, CDR2 ANQGSEA. Trimming left V 6 bases short and J 0 bases short, with 15 bases between. The CDR3 contains 14 residues. CDR3 amino acids: CSVRFDRFSYEQYF. The part of the CDR3 DNA that was read is TGCAGCGTCCGATTCGACAGGTTCTCCTACGAG.